A single sample is the source of the 9 T cell receptor beta chains below, sequenced in a study of cytomegalovirus exposure and HLA in healthy donors. Both 60 Vbeta primers and 13 Jbeta primers went into the PCR. Data came from immunoSEQ multiplex PCR; TCRdb stores just in-frame clones and leaves some out. The sample includes around 130,000 clones, about 82% seen only once; the top ten take around 5%. Specimen: PBMCs. The receptor set was obtained from a man aged 30-40 years in good health and CMV-seronegative.

The chain couples TRBV6-6 to TRBJ2-3, with TRBD2 identical over 11 bases. The CDR3 length is 16 residues. CDR1 is MNHNY and CDR2 is SVGAGI in the germline V gene (reference sequence). V lost 1 base, J lost 3 bases, and 3 bases stayed unmatched. The CDR3 DNA reads TGTGCCAGCAGTTACTTCCTAGCGGGAGGAACAGATACGCAGTATTTT. This gives the protein CASSYFLAGGTDTQYF.

This clone was counted once. The rearrangement joins TRBV7-9 to TRBJ2-7, with 9 bases identical to TRBD1. There are 15 residues in the CDR3. Germline V gives CDR1 SEHNR, CDR2 FQNEAQ (reference sequence). After removal of 0 bases from V and 4 bases from J, the junction contained 4 bases not matched to a gene. Here the CDR3 reads CASSLATGGLYEQYF. The CDR3 bases are TGTGCCAGCAGCTTAGCTACAGGGGGCTTATACGAGCAGTACTTC.

The genes are TRBV9 and TRBJ1-5; the match to TRBD1 covers 8 bases. CDR1 SGDLS and CDR2 YYNGEE come from the germline V gene. The CDR3 extends over 16 amino acids. V lost 1 base and J lost 6; bases outside the gene matches: 9. The DNA for the CDR3 is TGTGCCAGCAGCGTAAACGCCCTGACAGGGGCTCAGCCCCAGCATTTT. It yields the protein CASSVNALTGAQPQHF.

This clone appeared once. The chain joins TRBV19 to TRBJ1-6, with D tentatively TRBD1 (6 bases). V lost 7 bases, J lost 4 bases, and 14 bases lay in between. The CDR3 is made up of 15 amino acids. CDR1 and CDR2 from the germline V gene are LNHDA and SQIVND (reference sequence). The CDR3 nucleotides read TGTGCCAGTACGGACAGATTAGCTTATAATTCACCCCTCCACTTT. Residues: CASTDRLAYNSPLHF.

J is TRBJ1-2 and V is TRBV28, with D uncertain. From germline, CDR1 is MDHEN and CDR2 SYDVKM. The CDR3 runs 13 residues. Trimming cost V 6 bases and J 1 base, with 9 bases left between them. CDR3 loop: CASSPQVNYGYTF. The CDR3 region has the DNA TGTGCCAGCAGCCCGCAGGTTAACTATGGCTACACCTTC.

This sequence joins TRBV5-1 and TRBJ1-2; 7 bases agree with TRBD1. Germline lookup yields CDR1 SGHRS and CDR2 YFSETQ. The CDR3 consists of 14 residues. Trimming at V came to 4 bases and at J to 5 bases, leaving 8 bases not matched to a gene. The DNA for the CDR3 is TGCGCCAGCAGCATGGCCGGGACAGAGTATGGCTACACCTTC. This translates into CASSMAGTEYGYTF.

The genes are TRBV18 and TRBJ2-5, with a possible D match to TRBD1 (6 bases). The CDR3 loop spans 15 amino acids. V was clipped by 0 bases and J by 4 bases, with 12 bases between them. Germline V gene data show CDR1 as KGHSH and CDR2 as LQKENI. CDR3 DNA: TGTGCCAGCTCACCACCAACAGGGTTCGGAGAGACCCAGTACTTC. Protein: CASSPPTGFGETQYF. The complete variable domain, with remaining parts taken from reference TRBV18 and TRBJ2-5, reads NAGVMQNPRHLVRRRGQEARLRCSPMKGHSHVYWYRQLPEEGLKFMVYLQKENIIDESGMPKERFSAEFPKEGPSILRIQQVVRGDSAAYFCASSPPTGFGETQYFGPGTRLLVL.

This clone was counted only a few times. The chain has TRBV10-1 and TRBJ2-5; TRBD2 agrees at 14 bases. Trimming took 4 bases from V and 1 from J; bases not matched to a gene: 2. Germline lookup yields CDR1 WNHNN and CDR2 SYGVQD (reference sequence). The CDR3 totals 16 residues. The DNA of the CDR3 is TGCGCCAGCAGTGTCGGACTAGCGGGGGGCCAAGAGACCCAGTACTTC. The encoded protein is CASSVGLAGGQETQYF.

This clone was picked up one time. The genes are TRBV2 and TRBJ1-6; the D is unclear. This CDR3 is 13 amino acids long. From germline, CDR1 is SNHLY and CDR2 FYNNEI. CDR3: CVTGISYNSPLHF. The CDR3 nucleotides read TGTGTCACGGGGATCTCCTATAATTCACCCCTCCACTTT.